The 18 T cell receptor beta chains below come from one sample, sequenced in a study of CD8+ T cells in alopecia areata. Reverse transcribed after extraction, RNA yielded cDNA as the sequencing template. Method: immunoSEQ multiplex PCR; TCRdb's copy keeps in-frame clones and lacks some. The top ten hold approximately 1.2% of the sample, which has 250,000 or so clones, about two thirds seen once. The material sequenced was CD4+ T cells sorted from blood, taken at week 0. The receptor source for this set is a human donor with alopecia areata.

This chain connects TRBV4-3 to TRBJ2-5, with D tentatively TRBD2 (6 bases). Trimming took 0 bases from V and 2 from J, leaving 13 bases between them. In germline, CDR1 is LGHNA, CDR2 YSLEER. The CDR3 length is 16 residues. The CDR3 bases are TGCGCCAGCAGCCAAGATCAAATCGGGGGTCAAGAGACCCAGTACTTC. Its protein product is CASSQDQIGGQETQYF.

In its sample, this clone was seen many times. Within the sample, other DNA sequences also encode this same CDR3. The chain employs TRBV7-2 and TRBJ2-7, with 14 bases aligning to TRBD2. From germline, CDR1 is SGHTA and CDR2 FQGNSA. J gave up 4 bases and V 4 bases, and 6 bases lay outside the gene matches. The CDR3 contains 16 residues. CDR3 nucleotides: TGTGCCAGCAGCTCAAGGACTAGCGGGGGGAGATACGAGCAGTACTTC. Its translation: CASSSRTSGGRYEQYF.

The chain joins TRBV9 to TRBJ2-3, with unresolved D. Looked up from germline, CDR1 is SGDLS and CDR2 is YYNGEE. CDR3 length: 13 residues. Trimming took 6 bases from V and 0 from J, leaving 8 bases between them. CDR3 region: CASNKDSTDTQYF. The CDR3 coding sequence is TGTGCCAGCAACAAGGACAGCACAGATACGCAGTATTTT.

This chain uses TRBV29-1 with TRBJ2-1; 11 bases are a match to TRBD1. This CDR3 has 14 amino acids. Germline V lookup: CDR1 SQVTM, CDR2 ANQGSEA. Trimming at V came to 0 bases and at J to 6 bases, leaving 1 base not matched to a gene. CDR3 residues: CSVEDGTGGNEQFF. Here the CDR3 DNA reads TGCAGCGTTGAAGACGGGACAGGGGGCAATGAGCAGTTCTTC.

This clone was observed a handful of times. The gene calls are TRBV29-1 and TRBJ2-7; TRBD1 aligns across 7 bases. The V gene end was trimmed by 7 bases and the J gene end by 3 bases; junction bases not matched to a gene: 6. The CDR3 loop spans 12 amino acids. CDR1 is SQVTM and CDR2 is ANQGSEA in the germline V gene. The CDR3 coding sequence is TGCAGCGCCCGACAGGGAGACTACGAGCAGTACTTC. This sequence encodes CSARQGDYEQYF.

The sample holds a few counts of this clone. In the same sample, other DNA sequences code for this CDR3. The rearrangement uses TRBV30 and TRBJ1-2; D is undetermined. Between the trimmed V and J ends, which lost 0 bases and 1 base, there was a span of 6 bases. This CDR3 spans 13 amino acids. Germline loops: CDR1 GTSNPN, CDR2 SVGIG (reference sequence). CDR3 nucleotides: TGTGCCTGGAGTGTGGGCAGTAACTATGGCTACACCTTC. Translation gives CAWSVGSNYGYTF.

The CDR3 sequence: CASSSGTLTSYEQYF. CDR3 sequence (DNA): TGTGCCAGCAGCTCGGGAACACTCACCAGCTACGAGCAGTACTTC. The chain combines TRBV5-4 with TRBJ2-7; maybe TRBD2 (5 bases). Germline CDR1 reads SGHNT; CDR2 reads YYREEE (reference sequence). CDR3 length equals 15 residues. V was cut by 3 bases and J by 3 bases, with 16 bases left in between.

This CDR3 reads CARGLAGGKNIQYF. The CDR3 DNA follows: TGTGCCAGGGGACTAGCGGGGGGAAAAAACATTCAGTACTTC. The chain joins TRBV2 to TRBJ2-4; TRBD2 agrees at 15 bases. Germline loops: CDR1 SNHLY, CDR2 FYNNEI. This CDR3 is built from 14 residues. The V gene end was trimmed by 9 bases and the J gene end by 4 bases; junction bases not matched to a gene: 1.

DNA for the CDR3: TGTGCCAGCAGCGAAACTAGGGGGTATGAGCAGTTCTTC. Its translation: CASSETRGYEQFF. The chain is built from TRBV2 and TRBJ2-1; TRBD1 is a possible D gene (6 bases). CDR1 and CDR2 (germline): SNHLY, FYNNEI. V dropped 6 bases and J dropped 8 bases, with 14 bases sitting between them. The CDR3 is 13 residues long.

V and J are TRBV7-3 and TRBJ1-4; D might be TRBD1 (5 bases). Germline CDR1 reads SGHTA; CDR2 reads FQGTGA. V was clipped by 6 bases and J by 6 bases, with 11 bases between them. The CDR3 totals 13 residues. Written as DNA, the CDR3 is TGTGCCAGCAGTCAGGGAACGGATGAAAAACTGTTTTTT. As protein: CASSQGTDEKLFF.

In this sample, this clone turned up once. CDR3 amino acids: CSVASTDNEKLFF. The CDR3 coding sequence is TGCAGCGTTGCCTCCACAGATAATGAAAAACTGTTTTTT. The genes are TRBV29-1 and TRBJ1-4; D gene unclear. Trimming shortened V by 4 bases and J by 4 bases, and 10 bases separated the two germline ends. CDR1 is SQVTM, CDR2 ANQGSEA, per germline. The CDR3 is 13 amino acids.

The chain carries TRBV30 and TRBJ2-1; D unresolved. There are 15 residues in the CDR3. Germline CDR1 and CDR2: GTSNPN and SVGIG (reference sequence). V was clipped by 0 bases and J by 0 bases, with 9 bases between them. The CDR3 region is CAWSVVRNSYNEQFF. The CDR3 coding sequence is TGTGCCTGGAGTGTAGTACGCAACTCCTACAATGAGCAGTTCTTC.

This rearrangement joins TRBV4-3 to TRBJ1-2, with TRBD1 matching 7 bases. The V gene end was trimmed by 0 bases and the J gene end by 6 bases; junction bases not matched to a gene: 16. The CDR3 consists of 18 residues. Germline V gene lookup returns CDR1 LGHNA and CDR2 YSLEER. The DNA for the CDR3 is TGCGCCAGCAGCCAAGACCTCTCGGAGGGGGCGCGCGAGGATGGCTACACCTTC. Encoded protein: CASSQDLSEGAREDGYTF.

The V call is TRBV7-9, the J call TRBJ2-7; possibly TRBD1 or TRBD2 for D (5 bases each). V was cut by 5 bases and J by 4 bases, with 18 bases left in between. Per the germline V gene, CDR1 is SEHNR and CDR2 is FQNEAQ (reference sequence). CDR3 size: 15 residues. CDR3 sequence reads: CASSPMGRVRYEQYF. CDR3 in DNA: TGTGCCAGCAGCCCGATGGGACGGGTGCGGTACGAGCAGTACTTC.

This chain links TRBV10-3 with TRBJ1-1, with D possibly TRBD1 on 6 matching bases. V gave up 0 bases and J gave up 8 bases, with 10 bases separating them. The germline V gene has CDR1 ENHRY and CDR2 SYGVKD. The CDR3 length is 13 residues. Written as DNA, the CDR3 is TGTGCCATCAGTGAGTCGTGGACAGCAGAAGCTTTCTTT. As protein: CAISESWTAEAFF.

V gene TRBV7-2 combines with J gene TRBJ2-7; D is unresolved. This CDR3 is built from 12 residues. The V end was cut by 2 bases, the J end by 7 bases, with 9 bases between. Germline CDR1 is SGHTA and CDR2 is FQGNSA. The CDR3 region is CASSLYNREQYF. In DNA, the CDR3 is TGTGCCAGCAGCTTATACAACCGGGAGCAGTACTTC.

The rearrangement links TRBV5-6 to TRBJ2-7; D is uncertain. V lost 2 bases, J lost 0 bases, and 9 bases lay in between. The length of the CDR3 is 14 residues. CDR1 and CDR2 from the germline V gene are SGHDT and YYEEEE. The CDR3 DNA sequence: TGTGCCAGCAGCTTTCTCGGAACCTCCTACGAGCAGTACTTC. It translates to CASSFLGTSYEQYF.

This clone occurred a few times. CDR3 bases: TGTGCCAGCAGCTTAGCTAGGGGCAATCAGCCCCAGCATTTT. It encodes CASSLARGNQPQHF. The chain recombines TRBV11-2 with TRBJ1-5; no definite D call. Trimming took off 1 base at V and 2 bases at J, with 6 bases between the two ends. The germline gives CDR1 SGHAT, CDR2 FQNNGV. CDR3 length: 14 amino acids.